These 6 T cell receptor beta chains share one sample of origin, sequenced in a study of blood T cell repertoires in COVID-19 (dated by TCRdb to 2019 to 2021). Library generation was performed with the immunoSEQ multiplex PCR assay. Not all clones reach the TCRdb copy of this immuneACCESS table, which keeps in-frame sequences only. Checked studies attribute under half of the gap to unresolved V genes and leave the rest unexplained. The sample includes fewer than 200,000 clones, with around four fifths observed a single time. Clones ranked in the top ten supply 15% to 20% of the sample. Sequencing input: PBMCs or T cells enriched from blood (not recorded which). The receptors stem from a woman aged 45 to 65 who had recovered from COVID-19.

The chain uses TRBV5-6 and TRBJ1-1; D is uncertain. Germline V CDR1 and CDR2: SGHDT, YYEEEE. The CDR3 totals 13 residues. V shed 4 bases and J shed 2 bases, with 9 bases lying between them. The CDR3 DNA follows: TGTGCCAGCAGCCCACCGGGAAACACTGAAGCTTTCTTT. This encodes CASSPPGNTEAFF.

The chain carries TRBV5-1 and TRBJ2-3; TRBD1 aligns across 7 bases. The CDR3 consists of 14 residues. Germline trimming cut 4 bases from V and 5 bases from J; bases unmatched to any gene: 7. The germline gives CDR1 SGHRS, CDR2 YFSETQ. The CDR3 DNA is TGCGCCAGCAGCACACAGGGGTGGAAAGATACGCAGTATTTT. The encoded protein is CASSTQGWKDTQYF.

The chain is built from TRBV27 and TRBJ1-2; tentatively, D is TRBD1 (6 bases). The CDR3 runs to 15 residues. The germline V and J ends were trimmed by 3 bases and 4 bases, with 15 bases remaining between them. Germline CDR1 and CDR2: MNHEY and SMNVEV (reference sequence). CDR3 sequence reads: CASSLGGARSYGYTF. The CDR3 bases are TGTGCCAGCAGTTTGGGGGGGGCAAGGAGCTATGGCTACACCTTC.

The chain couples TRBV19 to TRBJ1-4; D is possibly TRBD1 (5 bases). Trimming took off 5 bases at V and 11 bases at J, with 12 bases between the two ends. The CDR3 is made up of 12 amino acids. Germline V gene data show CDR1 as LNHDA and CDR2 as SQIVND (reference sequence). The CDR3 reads CASSPIDSKLFF. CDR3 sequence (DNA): TGTGCCAGTAGTCCCATCGACAGCAAACTGTTTTTT.

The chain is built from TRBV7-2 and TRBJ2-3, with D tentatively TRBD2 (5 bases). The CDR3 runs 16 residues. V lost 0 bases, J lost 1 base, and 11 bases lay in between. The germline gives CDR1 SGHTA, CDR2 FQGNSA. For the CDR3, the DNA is TGTGCCAGCAGCTTAGCCACAGCACTAGGCACAGATACGCAGTATTTT. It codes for CASSLATALGTDTQYF.

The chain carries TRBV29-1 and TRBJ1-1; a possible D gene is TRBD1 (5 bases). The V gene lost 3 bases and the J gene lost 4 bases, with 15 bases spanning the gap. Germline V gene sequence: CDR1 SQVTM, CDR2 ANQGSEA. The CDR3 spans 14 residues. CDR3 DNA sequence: TGCAGCGTTGAGACAGAAAGATTGAGCACTGAAGCTTTCTTT. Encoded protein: CSVETERLSTEAFF.